The TCR beta chain described here comes from a study of blood T cells in healthy people across ages (dated by TCRdb to between 2014 and 2016). Background on the whole study: Template switching captured roughly one uniquely barcoded TCR beta cDNA molecule per two T cells in model experiments. Donors were grouped into four age groups: young (average 16 years), middle-aged (39), aged (about 59) and long-lived (roughly 80). The study measured age-related changes in TCR beta repertoire diversity using deep sequencing normalized with unique cDNA molecular identifiers. The study analyzed two additional independent replicas of 1 million unique cDNA reads from the same blood draw for two donors, one aged 18 to 30 and one aged 80 or older. Donors of different ages were randomly distributed across sequencing lanes to avoid experimental bias. Beyond this particular receptor, the publication reports: The CMV infection status of donors was not known, potentially confounding age-related changes in expanded clonotypes. Observed TCR beta diversity per million T cells fell roughly linearly with age, and a significant reduction was already apparent by age around 39. There was a strong correlation between observed TCR beta diversity and the percentage of naive T cells measured by flow cytometry. The long-lived group showed more naive CD4+ T cells, fewer expanded clones and increased TCR diversity than the aged group, suggesting age selection. Conclusive comparison of naive and antigen-experienced compartments was prevented by the profiling of bulk unsorted PBMCs. Estimates of total diversity based on one million sequenced T cells were regarded as lower bounds and as underestimates.

The 39 donors, aged 6 to 90 years, were systemically healthy Caucasian individuals from Russia. Each donor gave 8.5 to 10 milliliters of peripheral blood, collected into EDTA-treated Vacutainer tubes. Ficoll-Paque density-gradient centrifugation was used to isolate PBMCs, with at least 6.5 million per sample. Trizol reagent was used to extract total RNA from PBMCs, with at least 6 micrograms per sample. For every donor, an aliquot of PBMCs went through flow cytometry to measure the percentages of naive CD45RAhigh/CD27high T cells. Only a few counts were recorded for this clonotype. Its cognate antigen has yet to be identified. Base-call qualities are not available, and no considerably larger clone is one nucleotide away. The germline V gene sets CDR1 to MGHDK and CDR2 to SYGVNS. Trimming costs V 11 bases and J 6 bases, and their ends lie 32 bases apart. From the cysteine up to the phenylalanine, the CDR3 has a length of 18 residues. The CDR3 DNA has 54 bases and is translated from base 1.

The library was produced with 5' RACE. The reads were generated on an Illumina HiSeq 2500. The second PCR ran for about 6 to 12 cycles and used a J-beta primer mix along with a sample-barcoded 5' primer. A unique molecular identifier was introduced onto each TCR beta cDNA molecule by a template-switch 5' adaptor carrying 12 random nucleotides. Each sample yielded at least 3 million CDR3-containing paired-end reads. First-strand cDNA was synthesized from all RNA with the Mint cDNA synthesis kit, primed by a TRBC-specific oligonucleotide. Following uracil-DNA glycosylase treatment, all cDNA underwent a first 18-cycle PCR with the universal primers M1SS and BC2_uni_R. The paper's processing steps were these. For normalization, 1 million high-quality reads were randomly selected from each sample, with every read carrying a distinct molecular identifier. Reads with shared molecular identifiers were discarded instead of being binned into consensus sequences. MiTCR, set to a Q25 quality threshold and the strictest error-elimination algorithm, was used for CDR3 identification, clonotype clustering and error correction. A nonparametric unseen species model with Euler transformation was used to estimate lower-bound total TCR beta diversity. The public reads were reprocessed in TCRdb via fastp at Q25 and MiXCR, keeping in-frame beta chains. A single entry per CDR3 protein holds the most common genes and DNA from its merged rows. The authors' filters were not applied to this entry. Present in this sample are under 2 million distinct CDR3 sequences, 30% to 40% of which were seen just once. Of the sample, 11% is held by the ten largest clones.

The chain joins TRBV25-1 to TRBJ2-1, with no confident D gene call. The sequence derives from a woman in her thirties in good health. The specimen sequenced was blood. The CDR3 here reads CASGERHLSTAFSNEQFF. The bases are TGTGCCTCCGGCGAAAGGCATCTCAGTACGGCTTTCTCCAATGAGCAGTTCTTC.